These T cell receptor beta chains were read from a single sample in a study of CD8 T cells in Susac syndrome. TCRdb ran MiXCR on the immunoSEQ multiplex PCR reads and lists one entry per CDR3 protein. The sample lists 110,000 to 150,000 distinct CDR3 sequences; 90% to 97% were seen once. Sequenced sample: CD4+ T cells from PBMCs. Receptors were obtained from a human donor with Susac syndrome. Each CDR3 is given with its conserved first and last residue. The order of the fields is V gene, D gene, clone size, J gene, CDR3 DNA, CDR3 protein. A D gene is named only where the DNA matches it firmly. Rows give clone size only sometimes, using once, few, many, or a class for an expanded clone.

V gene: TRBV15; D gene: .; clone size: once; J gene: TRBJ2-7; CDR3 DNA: TGTGCCACCAGCAGAGATCCGACAGCCCCCTACGAGCAGTACTTC; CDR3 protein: CATSRDPTAPYEQYF
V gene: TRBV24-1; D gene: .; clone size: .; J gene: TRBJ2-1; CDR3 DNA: TGTGCCCCAGGGGACAAGCAGTTCTTC; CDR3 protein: CAPGDKQFF
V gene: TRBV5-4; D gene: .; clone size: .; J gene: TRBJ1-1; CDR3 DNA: TGTGCCAGCAGCTTGGAATTGACACGTGAAGCTTTCTTT; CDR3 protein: CASSLELTREAFF
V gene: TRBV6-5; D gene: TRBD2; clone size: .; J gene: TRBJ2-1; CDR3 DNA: TGTGCCAGCAGACAACTAGCGGGGGGGCCAGATGAGCAGTTCTTC; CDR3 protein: CASRQLAGGPDEQFF
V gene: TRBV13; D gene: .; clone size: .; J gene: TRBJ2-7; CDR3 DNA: TGTGCCAGCAGCCCCACCCGGGGGACCTACGAGCAGTACTTC; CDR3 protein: CASSPTRGTYEQYF
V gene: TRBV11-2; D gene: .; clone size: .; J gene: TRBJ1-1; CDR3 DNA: TGTGCCAGCAGCTTAGTCTCTGGGAACACTGAAGCTTTCTTT; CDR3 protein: CASSLVSGNTEAFF
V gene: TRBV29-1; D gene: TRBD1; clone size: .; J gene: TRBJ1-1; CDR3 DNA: TGCAGCGTTGAAGGAGGGACAGGGTTGGACACTGAAGCTTTCTTT; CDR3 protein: CSVEGGTGLDTEAFF
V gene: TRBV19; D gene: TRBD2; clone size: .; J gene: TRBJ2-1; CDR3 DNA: TGTGCCAGTAGTAAGCCAGCGGGAGGCAATGAGCAGTTCTTC; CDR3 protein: CASSKPAGGNEQFF
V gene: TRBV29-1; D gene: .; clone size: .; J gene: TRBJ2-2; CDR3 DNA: TGCAGCGTTCTGTGGGACACCCGAGTCGCCGGGGAGCTGTTTTTT; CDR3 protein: CSVLWDTRVAGELFF
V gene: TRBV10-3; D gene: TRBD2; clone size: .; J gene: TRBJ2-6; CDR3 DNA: TGTGCCATCAGTGTGGGACTAGCGGGGGGCCCTGGGGCCAACGTCCTGACTTTC; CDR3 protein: CAISVGLAGGPGANVLTF
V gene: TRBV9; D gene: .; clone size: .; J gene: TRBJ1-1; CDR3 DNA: TGTGCCAGCAGCGTAGGAACAGTGAGGAACACTGAAGCTTTCTTT; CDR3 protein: CASSVGTVRNTEAFF
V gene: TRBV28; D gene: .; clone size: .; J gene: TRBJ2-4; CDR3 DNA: TGTGCCAGCAGTCACTGGCCGGGGGGCCGTGTCAAAAACATTCAGTACTTC; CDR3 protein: CASSHWPGGRVKNIQYF
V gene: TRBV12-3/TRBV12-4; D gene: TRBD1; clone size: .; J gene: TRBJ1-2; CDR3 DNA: TGTGCCAGCAGTGTAGGACAGGGGACTCCCTATGGCTACACCTTC; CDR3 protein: CASSVGQGTPYGYTF
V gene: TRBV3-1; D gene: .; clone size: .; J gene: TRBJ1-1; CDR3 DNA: TGTGCCAGCAGCCACACACGTAACACTGAAGCTTTCTTT; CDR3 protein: CASSHTRNTEAFF
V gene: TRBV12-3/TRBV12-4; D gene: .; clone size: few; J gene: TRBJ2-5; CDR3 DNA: TGTGCCAGCAGGCCCGGGACCCAAGAGACCCAGTACTTC; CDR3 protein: CASRPGTQETQYF
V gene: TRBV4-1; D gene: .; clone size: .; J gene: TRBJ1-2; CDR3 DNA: TGCGCCAGCAGCCTCAGGCGCGGTCTCCCAGAGGGCTACACCTTC; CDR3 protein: CASSLRRGLPEGYTF
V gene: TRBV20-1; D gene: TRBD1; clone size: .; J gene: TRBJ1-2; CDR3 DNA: TGCAGTGCTAGATCATGGACAGGGGATGGCTACACCTTC; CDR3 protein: CSARSWTGDGYTF
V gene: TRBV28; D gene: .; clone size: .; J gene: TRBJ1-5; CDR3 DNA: TGTGCCAGCAGTTTAGTCTACCCGATCAATCAGCCCCAGCATTTT; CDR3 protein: CASSLVYPINQPQHF
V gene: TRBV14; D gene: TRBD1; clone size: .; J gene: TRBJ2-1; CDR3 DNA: TGTGCCAGCAGCCAAGATTCACCCGCGGCAGGGGGCAATGAGCAGTTCTTC; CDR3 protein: CASSQDSPAAGGNEQFF
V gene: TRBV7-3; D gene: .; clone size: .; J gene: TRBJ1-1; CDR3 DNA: TGTGCCAGCAGCTTACCCGGGATCACTGAAGCTTTCTTT; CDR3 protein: CASSLPGITEAFF
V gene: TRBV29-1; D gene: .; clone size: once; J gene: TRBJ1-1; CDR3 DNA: TGCAGCGTCTCGATTGGATCTTCGAACACTGAAGCTTTCTTT; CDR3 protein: CSVSIGSSNTEAFF
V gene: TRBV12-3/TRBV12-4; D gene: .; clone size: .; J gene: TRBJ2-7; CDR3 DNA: TGTGCCAGCAGTTTCCGGGGCCAAGGACCGTACGAGCAGTACTTC; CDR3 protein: CASSFRGQGPYEQYF
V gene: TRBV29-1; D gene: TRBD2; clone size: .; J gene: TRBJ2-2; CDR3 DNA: TGCAGCGTTGGACGGACGGGGGGACGAGGCGGGGAGCTGTTTTTT; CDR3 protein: CSVGRTGGRGGELFF
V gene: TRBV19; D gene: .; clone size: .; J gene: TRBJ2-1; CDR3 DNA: TGTGCCAGTAGTATGGCCCATGAGCAGTTCTTC; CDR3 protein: CASSMAHEQFF
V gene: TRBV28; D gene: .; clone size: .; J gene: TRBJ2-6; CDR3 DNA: TGTGCCAGCAGTTTATTTGCAGGGGCTGGGGCCAACGTCCTGACTTTC; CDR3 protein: CASSLFAGAGANVLTF
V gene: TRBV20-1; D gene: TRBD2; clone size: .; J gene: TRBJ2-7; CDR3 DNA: TGCAGTGCTAGAGACCTAGCGGGAGTCTACGAGCAGTACTTC; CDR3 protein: CSARDLAGVYEQYF
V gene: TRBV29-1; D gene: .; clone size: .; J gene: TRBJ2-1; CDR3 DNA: TGCAGCGGTACGACGACAGACAATGAGCAGTTCTTC; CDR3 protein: CSGTTTDNEQFF
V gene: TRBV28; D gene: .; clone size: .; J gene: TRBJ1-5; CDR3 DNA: TGTGCCAGCAGTCCCTCGGGGGGCAATCAGCCCCAGCATTTT; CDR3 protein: CASSPSGGNQPQHF
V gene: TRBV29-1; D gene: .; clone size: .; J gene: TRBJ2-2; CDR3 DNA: TGCAGCGCCCAGTCGAACACCGGGGAGCTGTTTTTT; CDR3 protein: CSAQSNTGELFF
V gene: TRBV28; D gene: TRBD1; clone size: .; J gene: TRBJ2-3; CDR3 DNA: TGTGCCAGCAGCCCACCGGGACAGGCCACAGATACGCAGTATTTT; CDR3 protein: CASSPPGQATDTQYF
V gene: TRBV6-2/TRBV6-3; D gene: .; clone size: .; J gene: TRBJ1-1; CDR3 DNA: TGTGCCAGCAGTTACTCGGGGGACGGTAGAGTGGCTTTCTTT; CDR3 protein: CASSYSGDGRVAFF
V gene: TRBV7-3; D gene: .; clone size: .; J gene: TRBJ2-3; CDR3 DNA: TGTGCCAGCAGCCCCCGACGGCGTAGCACAGATACGCAGTATTTT; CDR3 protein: CASSPRRRSTDTQYF
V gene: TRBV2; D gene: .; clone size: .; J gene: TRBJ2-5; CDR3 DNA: TGTGCCAGCAGTGTGGGCAGGGTTGAGACCCAGTACTTC; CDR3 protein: CASSVGRVETQYF
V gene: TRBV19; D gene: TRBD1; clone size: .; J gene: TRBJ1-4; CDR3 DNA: TGTGCCAGTAGTTTGGGACAGCTAACAGAAAAACTGTTTTTT; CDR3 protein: CASSLGQLTEKLFF
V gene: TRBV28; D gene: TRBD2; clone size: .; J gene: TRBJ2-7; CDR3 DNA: TGTGCCAGCACAACAGGGCTGGCTAGCGGGAGGGAGCAGTACTTC; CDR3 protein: CASTTGLASGREQYF
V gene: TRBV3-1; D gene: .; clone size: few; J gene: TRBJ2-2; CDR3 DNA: TGTGCCAGCAGCCAAGAGGTGGGAAACACCGGGGAGCTGTTTTTT; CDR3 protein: CASSQEVGNTGELFF
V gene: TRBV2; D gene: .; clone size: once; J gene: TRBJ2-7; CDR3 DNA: TGTGCCAGCAGTGAAGGGGTGGGGGAGCAGTACTTC; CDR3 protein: CASSEGVGEQYF
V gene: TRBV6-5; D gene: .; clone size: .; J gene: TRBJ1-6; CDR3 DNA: TGTGCCAGCAGTTACGTGGCAGACTCTACCCTCCGGTCACCCCTCCACTTT; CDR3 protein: CASSYVADSTLRSPLHF
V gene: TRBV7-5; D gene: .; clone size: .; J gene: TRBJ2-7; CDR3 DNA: .; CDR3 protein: CISVPEARDYFRREQYF
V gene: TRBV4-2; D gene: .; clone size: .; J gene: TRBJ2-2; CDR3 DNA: TGTGCCAGCAGCCAAGATCCCCAGCGGAGTCTTGGGGGGGAGCTGTTTTTT; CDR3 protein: CASSQDPQRSLGGELFF
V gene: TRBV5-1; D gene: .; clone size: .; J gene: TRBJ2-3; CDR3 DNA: TGCGCCAGCAGCTTGGAAAGGTCCTCTAGCACAGATACGCAGTATTTT; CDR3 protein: CASSLERSSSTDTQYF
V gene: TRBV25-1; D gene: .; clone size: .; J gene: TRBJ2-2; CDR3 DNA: TGTGCCAGCGGACGAACCGGGGAGCTGTTTTTT; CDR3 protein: CASGRTGELFF
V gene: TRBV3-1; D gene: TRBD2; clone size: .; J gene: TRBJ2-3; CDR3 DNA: TGTGCCAGCAGCAGGATAGCGGGACCAGATACGCAGTATTTT; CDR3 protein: CASSRIAGPDTQYF
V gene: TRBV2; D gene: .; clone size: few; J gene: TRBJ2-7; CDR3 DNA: TGTGCCAGCAGTGGCCTTCTGGAGCAGTACTTC; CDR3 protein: CASSGLLEQYF
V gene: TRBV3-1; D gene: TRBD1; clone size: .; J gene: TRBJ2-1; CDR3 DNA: TGTGCCAGCAGCCAGTCAGACAGGGGGCCCAATGAGCAGTTCTTC; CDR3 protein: CASSQSDRGPNEQFF
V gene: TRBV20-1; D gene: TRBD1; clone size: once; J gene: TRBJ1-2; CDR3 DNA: TGCAGTGCTAGGGGACAGGGGGCAGGCTATGGCTACACCTTC; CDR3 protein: CSARGQGAGYGYTF